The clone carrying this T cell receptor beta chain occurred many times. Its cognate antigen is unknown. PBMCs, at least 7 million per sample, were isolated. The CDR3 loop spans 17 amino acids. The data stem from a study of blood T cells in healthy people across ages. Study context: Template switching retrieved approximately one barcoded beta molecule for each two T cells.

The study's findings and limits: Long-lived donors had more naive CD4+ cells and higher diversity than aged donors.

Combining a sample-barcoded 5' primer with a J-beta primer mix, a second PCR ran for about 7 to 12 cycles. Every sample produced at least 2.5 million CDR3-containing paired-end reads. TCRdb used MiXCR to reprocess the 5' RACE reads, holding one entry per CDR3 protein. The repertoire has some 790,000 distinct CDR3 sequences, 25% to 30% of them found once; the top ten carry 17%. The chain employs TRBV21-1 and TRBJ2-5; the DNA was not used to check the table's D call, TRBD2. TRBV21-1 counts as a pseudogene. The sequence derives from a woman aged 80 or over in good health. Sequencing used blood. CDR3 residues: CASSKVGTSGAQETQYF. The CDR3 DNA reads TGTGCCAGCAGCAAAGTTGGGACTAGCGGGGCCCAAGAGACCCAGTACTTC.